These T cell receptor beta chains were read from a single sample in a study of Ad26.COV2.S vaccination and SARS-CoV-2 variants. Sequencing was performed with immunoSEQ multiplex PCR; in TCRdb, only in-frame clones are kept and a portion is missing. This sample has hundreds of thousands of clones, with 75% to 95% found just once. The sequences come from peripheral blood, collected in a trial of Ad26.COV2.S vaccine versus placebo. All receptors come from a person between 18 and 65 years old who received the Ad26.COV2.S COVID-19 vaccine or a placebo. The CDR3 runs from the conserved cysteine through the conserved F or W. Fields, in order: D gene, clone size, V gene, J gene, CDR3 protein, CDR3 DNA. A D gene is named only where the DNA matches it firmly. Clone sizes are given selectively: once, few, many, or a class where the clone is expanded.

NA,NA,TRBV6-2/TRBV6-3,TRBJ2-1,CASSYLDSGYNEQFF,TGTGCCAGCAGTTACCTCGATTCGGGGTACAATGAGCAGTTCTTC
NA,NA,TRBV5-4,TRBJ2-3,CASSLVGVSTDTQYF,TGTGCCAGCAGCTTGGTGGGTGTGAGCACAGATACGCAGTATTTT
NA,once,TRBV6-4,TRBJ1-5,CASSPGPNQPQHF,TGTGCCAGCAGCCCAGGGCCGAATCAGCCCCAGCATTTT
NA,NA,TRBV7-9,TRBJ2-1,CASSLVAGPYNEQFF,TGTGCCAGCAGCTTAGTTGCGGGACCATACAATGAGCAGTTCTTC
NA,NA,TRBV4-1,TRBJ2-7,CASSQVEGNEQYF,TGCGCCAGCAGCCAAGTAGAGGGCAACGAGCAGTACTTC
TRBD1,NA,TRBV10-2,TRBJ2-7,CASSSDRGSYEQYF,TGCGCCAGCAGTTCGGACAGGGGATCGTACGAGCAGTACTTC
TRBD1,NA,TRBV16,TRBJ1-5,CASSQLTGQGYQPQHF,TGTGCCAGCAGCCAACTAACGGGACAGGGTTACCAGCCCCAGCATTTT
TRBD2,NA,TRBV6-6,TRBJ2-2,CASSYGTSGNTGELFF,TGTGCCAGCAGTTATGGGACTAGCGGGAACACCGGGGAGCTGTTTTTT
NA,once,TRBV6-5,TRBJ2-7,CASSRTESYEQYF,TGTGCCAGCAGTCGGACGGAAAGCTACGAGCAGTACTTC
NA,NA,TRBV28,TRBJ2-1,CASSPSTRLGQFF,TGTGCCAGCAGTCCATCGACTAGGTTAGGGCAGTTCTTC
TRBD1,NA,TRBV5-4,TRBJ2-3,CASSSPGQSTDTQYF,TGTGCCAGCAGCTCTCCGGGACAGAGCACAGATACGCAGTATTTT
NA,NA,TRBV19,TRBJ2-1,CASSLGYGLNEQFF,TGTGCCAGTAGTCTAGGTTACGGGCTTAATGAGCAGTTCTTC
TRBD1,NA,TRBV5-1,TRBJ2-1,CASSWTGISSYNEQFF,TGCGCCAGCAGCTGGACAGGGATCAGCTCCTACAATGAGCAGTTCTTC
NA,NA,TRBV12-3/TRBV12-4,TRBJ1-1,CASSFAGYLEAFF,TGTGCCAGCAGTTTTGCGGGCTACCTAGAAGCTTTCTTT
TRBD2,NA,TRBV5-5,TRBJ2-4,CASSLVVAGDIQYF,TGTGCCAGCAGCTTGGTGGTAGCGGGAGACATTCAGTACTTC
TRBD1,NA,TRBV5-1,TRBJ2-5,CASSLGDRAVEETQYF,TGCGCCAGCAGCTTGGGGGACAGGGCCGTTGAGGAGACCCAGTACTTC
TRBD2,NA,TRBV4-1,TRBJ2-7,CASRSGLAGAYEQYF,TGCGCCAGCAGATCGGGACTAGCGGGAGCCTACGAGCAGTACTTC
TRBD1,once,TRBV19,TRBJ2-1,CASSIDRGRREQFF,TGTGCCAGTAGTATTGATAGGGGGCGACGGGAGCAGTTCTTC
NA,NA,TRBV12-3/TRBV12-4,TRBJ1-1,CASSTKTNTEAFF,TGTGCCAGCAGCACGAAGACGAACACTGAAGCTTTCTTT
TRBD2,NA,TRBV9,TRBJ2-3,CASSGGLAGVTQYF,TGTGCCAGCAGCGGCGGACTAGCGGGTGTTACGCAGTATTTT
NA,NA,TRBV9,TRBJ2-1,CASSVAAPGDNEQFF,TGTGCCAGCAGCGTAGCGGCCCCTGGCGACAATGAGCAGTTCTTC
TRBD2,NA,TRBV29-1,TRBJ2-1,CSVGTSGAYNEQFF,TGCAGCGTTGGGACTAGCGGAGCCTACAATGAGCAGTTCTTC
NA,NA,TRBV10-3,TRBJ2-5,CAISAGQETQYF,TGTGCCATCAGCGCGGGTCAAGAGACCCAGTACTTC
TRBD1,NA,TRBV7-2,TRBJ1-1,CASSPRQGRAEAFF,TGTGCCAGCAGCCCCAGACAGGGGAGGGCTGAAGCTTTCTTT
TRBD2,NA,TRBV20-1,TRBJ2-2,CSASQLAGGTTGELFF,TGCAGTGCTAGTCAACTAGCGGGAGGTACCACCGGGGAGCTGTTTTTT
TRBD1,NA,TRBV7-9,TRBJ2-5,CASTYLQGARETQYF,TGTGCCAGCACCTACCTCCAGGGGGCTAGGGAGACCCAGTACTTC
NA,NA,TRBV12-3/TRBV12-4,TRBJ2-1,CASSSLEGNEQFF,TGTGCCAGCAGTTCACTCGAGGGCAATGAGCAGTTCTTC
TRBD1,NA,TRBV6-7,TRBJ1-5,CASSPMDRGNQPQHF,TGTGCCAGCAGTCCAATGGACAGGGGCAATCAGCCCCAGCATTTT
TRBD1,few,TRBV27,TRBJ1-6,CASSPRDRWGSPLHF,TGTGCCAGCAGCCCGCGGGACAGATGGGGTTCACCCCTCCACTTT
NA,NA,TRBV6-5,TRBJ2-7,CASSYSGETYEQYF,TGTGCCAGCAGTTACTCAGGAGAGACCTACGAGCAGTACTTC
TRBD2,NA,TRBV11-3,TRBJ2-3,CASSLGTSPDTQYF,TGTGCCAGCAGCTTAGGGACTAGTCCAGATACGCAGTATTTT
NA,NA,TRBV9,TRBJ2-1,CASSAGLSEQFF,TGTGCCAGCAGCGCGGGGCTCAGTGAGCAGTTCTTC
TRBD1,NA,TRBV28,TRBJ1-2,CASSLTGAYGYTF,TGTGCCAGCAGCTTGACAGGGGCCTATGGCTACACCTTC
TRBD2,NA,TRBV18,TRBJ2-5,CASSPTVAASGRETQYF,TGTGCCAGCTCACCGACCGTGGCGGCTAGCGGGAGAGAGACCCAGTACTTC
NA,NA,TRBV5-1,TRBJ2-1,CASSWDLNNEQFF,TGCGCCAGCAGCTGGGACTTAAACAATGAGCAGTTCTTC
TRBD1,NA,TRBV5-4,TRBJ1-6,CASKSVRQGSSPLHF,TGTGCCAGCAAATCAGTACGACAGGGGAGCTCACCCCTCCACTTT
TRBD2,NA,TRBV7-2,TRBJ2-1,CASSPAAGARNEQFF,TGTGCCAGCAGCCCCGCAGCGGGAGCTAGGAATGAGCAGTTCTTC
TRBD2,many,TRBV11-3,TRBJ2-1,CASSLDQGGSSSYNEQFF,TGTGCCAGCAGCTTAGATCAGGGAGGGTCAAGCTCCTACAATGAGCAGTTCTTC
NA,NA,TRBV7-9,TRBJ2-5,CASRSDYQETQYF,TGTGCCAGCAGATCGGACTACCAAGAGACCCAGTACTTC
NA,NA,TRBV9,TRBJ2-1,CASSFRSGFSISEQFF,TGTGCCAGCAGCTTCCGTTCGGGGTTCAGTATTAGTGAGCAGTTCTTC